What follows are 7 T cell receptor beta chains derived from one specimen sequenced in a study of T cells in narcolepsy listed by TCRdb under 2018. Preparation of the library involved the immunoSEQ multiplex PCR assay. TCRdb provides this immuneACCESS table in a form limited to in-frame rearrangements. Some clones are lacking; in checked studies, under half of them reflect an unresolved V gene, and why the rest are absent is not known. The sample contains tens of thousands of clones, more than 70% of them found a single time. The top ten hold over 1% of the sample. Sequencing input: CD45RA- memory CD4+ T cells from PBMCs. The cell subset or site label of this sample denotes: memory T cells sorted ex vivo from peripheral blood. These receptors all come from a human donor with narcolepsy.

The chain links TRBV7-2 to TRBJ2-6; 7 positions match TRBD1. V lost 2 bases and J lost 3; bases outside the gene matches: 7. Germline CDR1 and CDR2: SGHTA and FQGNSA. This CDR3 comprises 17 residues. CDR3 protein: CASSLNTGVVGANVLTF. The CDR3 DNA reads TGTGCCAGCAGCTTAAATACAGGGGTGGTTGGGGCCAACGTCCTGACTTTC.

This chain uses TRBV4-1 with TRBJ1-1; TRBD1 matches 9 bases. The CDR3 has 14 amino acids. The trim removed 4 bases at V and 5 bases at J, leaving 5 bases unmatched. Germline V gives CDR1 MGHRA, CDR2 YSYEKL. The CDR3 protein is CASSRPGTGTEAFF. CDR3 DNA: TGCGCCAGCAGCCGACCCGGGACAGGGACTGAAGCTTTCTTT.

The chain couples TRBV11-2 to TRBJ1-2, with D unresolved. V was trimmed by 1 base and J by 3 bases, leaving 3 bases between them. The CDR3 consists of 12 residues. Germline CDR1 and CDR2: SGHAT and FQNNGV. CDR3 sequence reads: CASSLGYYGYTF. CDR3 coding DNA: TGTGCCAGCAGCTTAGGGTACTATGGCTACACCTTC.

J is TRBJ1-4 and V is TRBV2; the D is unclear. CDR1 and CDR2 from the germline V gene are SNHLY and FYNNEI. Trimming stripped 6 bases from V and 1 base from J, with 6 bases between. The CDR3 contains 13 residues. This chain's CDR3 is CASRFRTNEKLFF. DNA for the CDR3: TGTGCCAGCAGATTTCGAACTAATGAAAAACTGTTTTTT.

The CDR3 protein is CASRSWPSGTHEQYF. DNA for the CDR3: TGTGCCAGCAGGTCGTGGCCTAGCGGGACCCACGAGCAGTACTTC. V usage is TRBV7-9 and J usage is TRBJ2-7; 9 nucleotides agree with TRBD2. The CDR3 spans 15 residues. CDR1 SEHNR and CDR2 FQNEAQ come from the germline V gene (reference sequence). J was trimmed by 5 bases and V by 6 bases; bases with no gene match: 11.

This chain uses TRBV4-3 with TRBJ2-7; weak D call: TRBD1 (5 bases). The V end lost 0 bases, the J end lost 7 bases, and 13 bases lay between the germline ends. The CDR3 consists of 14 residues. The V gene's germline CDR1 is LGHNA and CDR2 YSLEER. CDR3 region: CASSQEQDLLEQYF. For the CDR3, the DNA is TGCGCCAGCAGCCAAGAACAGGATCTCCTGGAGCAGTACTTC.

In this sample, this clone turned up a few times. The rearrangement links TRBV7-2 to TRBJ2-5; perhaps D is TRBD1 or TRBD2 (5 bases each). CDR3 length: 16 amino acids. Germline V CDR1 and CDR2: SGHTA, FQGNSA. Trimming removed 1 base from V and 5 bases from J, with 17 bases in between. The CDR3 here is CASSLVGTDLRETQYF. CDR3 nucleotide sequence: TGTGCCAGCAGCTTAGTTGGGACCGACCTCAGGGAGACCCAGTACTTC.